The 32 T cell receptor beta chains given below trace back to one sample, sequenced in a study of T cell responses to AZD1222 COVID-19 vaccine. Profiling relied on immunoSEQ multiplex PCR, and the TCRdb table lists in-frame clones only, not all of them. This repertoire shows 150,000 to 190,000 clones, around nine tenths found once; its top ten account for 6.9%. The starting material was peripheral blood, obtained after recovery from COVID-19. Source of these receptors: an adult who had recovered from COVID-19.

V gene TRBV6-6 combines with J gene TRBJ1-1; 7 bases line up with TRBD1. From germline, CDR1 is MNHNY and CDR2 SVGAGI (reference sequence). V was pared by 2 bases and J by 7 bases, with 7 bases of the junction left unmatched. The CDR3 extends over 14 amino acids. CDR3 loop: CASSYGAGGSEAFF. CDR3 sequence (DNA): TGTGCCAGCAGTTACGGGGCAGGGGGAAGTGAAGCTTTCTTT.

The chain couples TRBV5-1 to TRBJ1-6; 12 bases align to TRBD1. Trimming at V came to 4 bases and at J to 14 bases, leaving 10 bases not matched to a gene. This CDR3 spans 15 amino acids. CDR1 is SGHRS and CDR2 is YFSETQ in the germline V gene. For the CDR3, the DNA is TGCGCCAGCAGCGGCCGGGACAGGGGGCGCGGGTCCCTCCACTTT. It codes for CASSGRDRGRGSLHF.

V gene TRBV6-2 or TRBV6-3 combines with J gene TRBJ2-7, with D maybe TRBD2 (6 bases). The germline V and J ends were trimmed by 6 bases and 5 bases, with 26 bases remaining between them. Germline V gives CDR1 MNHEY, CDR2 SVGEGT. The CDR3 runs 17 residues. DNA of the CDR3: TGTGCCAGCAGCTCGAGCCGGCGGGGTTCTATCCTCAACGAGCAGTACTTC. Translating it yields CASSSSRRGSILNEQYF.

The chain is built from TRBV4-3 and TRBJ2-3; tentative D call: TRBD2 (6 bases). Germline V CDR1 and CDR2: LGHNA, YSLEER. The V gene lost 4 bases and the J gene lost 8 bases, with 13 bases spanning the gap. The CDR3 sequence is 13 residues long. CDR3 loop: CASSRGLEGTQYF. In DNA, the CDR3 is TGCGCCAGCAGCCGAGGACTGGAGGGTACGCAGTATTTT.

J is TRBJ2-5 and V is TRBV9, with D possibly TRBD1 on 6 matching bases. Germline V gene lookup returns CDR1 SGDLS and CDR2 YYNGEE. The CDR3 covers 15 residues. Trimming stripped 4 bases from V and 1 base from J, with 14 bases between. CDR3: CASSTSGTTQETQYF. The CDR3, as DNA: TGTGCCAGCAGCACCTCGGGGACAACCCAAGAGACCCAGTACTTC.

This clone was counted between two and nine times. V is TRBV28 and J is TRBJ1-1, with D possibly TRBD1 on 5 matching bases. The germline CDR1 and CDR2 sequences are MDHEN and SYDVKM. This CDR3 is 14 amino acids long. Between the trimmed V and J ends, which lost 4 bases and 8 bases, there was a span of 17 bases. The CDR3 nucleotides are TGTGCCAGCAGTTGGGCAGGGCAGAGAGTAGAAGCTTTCTTT. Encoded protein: CASSWAGQRVEAFF.

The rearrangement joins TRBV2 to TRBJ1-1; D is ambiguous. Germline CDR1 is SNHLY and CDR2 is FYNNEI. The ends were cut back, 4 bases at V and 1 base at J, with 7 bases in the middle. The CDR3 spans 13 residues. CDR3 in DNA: TGTGCCAGCAGTGCTACAAGGAACACTGAAGCTTTCTTT. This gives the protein CASSATRNTEAFF.

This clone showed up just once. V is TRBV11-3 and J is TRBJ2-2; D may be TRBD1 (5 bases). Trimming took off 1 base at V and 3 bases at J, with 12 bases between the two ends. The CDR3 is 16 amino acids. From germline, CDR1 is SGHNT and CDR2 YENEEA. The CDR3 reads CASSLVSGKDTGELFF. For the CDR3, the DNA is TGTGCCAGCAGCTTAGTGTCAGGGAAGGACACCGGGGAGCTGTTTTTT.

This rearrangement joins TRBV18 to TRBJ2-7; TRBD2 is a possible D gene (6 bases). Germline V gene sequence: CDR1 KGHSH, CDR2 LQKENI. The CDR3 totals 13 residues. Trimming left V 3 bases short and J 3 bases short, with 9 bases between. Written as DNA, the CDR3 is TGTGCCAGCTCACCTAGCGGAGACTACGAGCAGTACTTC. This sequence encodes CASSPSGDYEQYF.

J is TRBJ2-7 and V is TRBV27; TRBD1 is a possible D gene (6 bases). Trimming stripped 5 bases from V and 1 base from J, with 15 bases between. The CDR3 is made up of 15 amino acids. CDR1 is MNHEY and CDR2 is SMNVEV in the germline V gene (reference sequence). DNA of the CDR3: TGTGCCAGCAGTCATTCTGGGGGCGGATCCTACGAGCAGTACTTC. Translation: CASSHSGGGSYEQYF.

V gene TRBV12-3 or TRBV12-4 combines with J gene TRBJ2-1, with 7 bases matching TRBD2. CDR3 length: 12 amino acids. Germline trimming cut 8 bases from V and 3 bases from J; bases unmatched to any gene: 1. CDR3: CASLADYNEQFF. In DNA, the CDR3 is TGTGCCAGCCTAGCGGACTACAATGAGCAGTTCTTC.

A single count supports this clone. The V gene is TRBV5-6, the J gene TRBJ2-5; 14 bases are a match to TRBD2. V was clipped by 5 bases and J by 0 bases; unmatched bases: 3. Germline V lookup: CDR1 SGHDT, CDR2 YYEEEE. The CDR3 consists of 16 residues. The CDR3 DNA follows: TGTGCCAGCAGTCCGGGACTAGCGGGAGACCAAGAGACCCAGTACTTC. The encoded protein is CASSPGLAGDQETQYF.

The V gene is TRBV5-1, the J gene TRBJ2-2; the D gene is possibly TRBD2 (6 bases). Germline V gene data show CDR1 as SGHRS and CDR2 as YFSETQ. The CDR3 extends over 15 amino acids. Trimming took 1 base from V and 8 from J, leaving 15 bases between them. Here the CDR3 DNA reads TGCGCCAGCAGCTTGATACCCGGGACTCCTGGGGAGCTGTTTTTT. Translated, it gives CASSLIPGTPGELFF.

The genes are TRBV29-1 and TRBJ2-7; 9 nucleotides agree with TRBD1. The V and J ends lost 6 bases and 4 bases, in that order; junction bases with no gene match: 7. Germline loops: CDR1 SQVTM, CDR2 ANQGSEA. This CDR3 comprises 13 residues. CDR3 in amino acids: CSVPGTGKYEQYF. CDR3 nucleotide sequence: TGCAGCGTCCCCGGGACAGGGAAATACGAGCAGTACTTC.

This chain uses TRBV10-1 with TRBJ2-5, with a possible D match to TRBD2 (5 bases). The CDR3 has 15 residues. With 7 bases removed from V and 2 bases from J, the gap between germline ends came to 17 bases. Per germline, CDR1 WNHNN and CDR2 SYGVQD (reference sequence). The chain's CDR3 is CASTRPGKPQETQYF. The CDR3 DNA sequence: TGCGCCAGCACCCGACCGGGGAAGCCTCAAGAGACCCAGTACTTC.

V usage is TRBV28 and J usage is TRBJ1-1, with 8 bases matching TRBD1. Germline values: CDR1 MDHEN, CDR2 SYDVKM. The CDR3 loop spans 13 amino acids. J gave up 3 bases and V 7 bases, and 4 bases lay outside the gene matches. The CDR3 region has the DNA TGTGCCAGCAAACAGGGGGTAGACACTGAAGCTTTCTTT. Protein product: CASKQGVDTEAFF.

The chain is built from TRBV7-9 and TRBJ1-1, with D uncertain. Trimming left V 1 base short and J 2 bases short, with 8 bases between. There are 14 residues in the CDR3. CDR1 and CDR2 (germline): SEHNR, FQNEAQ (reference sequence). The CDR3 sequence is CASSLVRANTEAFF. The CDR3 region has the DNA TGTGCCAGCAGCTTAGTTCGGGCTAACACTGAAGCTTTCTTT.

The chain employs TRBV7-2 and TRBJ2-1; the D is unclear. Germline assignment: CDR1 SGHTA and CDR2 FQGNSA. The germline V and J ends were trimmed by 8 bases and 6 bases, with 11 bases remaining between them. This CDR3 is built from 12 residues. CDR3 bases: TGTGCCAGCGGCGAGAAAGTCAATGAGCAGTTCTTC. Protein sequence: CASGEKVNEQFF.

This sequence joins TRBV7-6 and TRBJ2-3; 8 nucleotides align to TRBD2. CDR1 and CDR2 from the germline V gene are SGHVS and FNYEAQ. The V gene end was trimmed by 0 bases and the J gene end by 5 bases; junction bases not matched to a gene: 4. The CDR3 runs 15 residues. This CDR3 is CASSLAGRGGDTQYF. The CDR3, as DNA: TGTGCCAGCAGCTTAGCAGGCCGGGGGGGAGATACGCAGTATTTT.

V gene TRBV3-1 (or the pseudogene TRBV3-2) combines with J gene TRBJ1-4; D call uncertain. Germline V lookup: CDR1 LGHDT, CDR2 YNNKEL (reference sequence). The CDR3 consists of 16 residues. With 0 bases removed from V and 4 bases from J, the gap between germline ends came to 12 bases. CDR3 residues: CASSQDPTGGNEKLFF. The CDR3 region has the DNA TGTGCCAGCAGCCAAGATCCGACCGGTGGTAATGAAAAACTGTTTTTT.

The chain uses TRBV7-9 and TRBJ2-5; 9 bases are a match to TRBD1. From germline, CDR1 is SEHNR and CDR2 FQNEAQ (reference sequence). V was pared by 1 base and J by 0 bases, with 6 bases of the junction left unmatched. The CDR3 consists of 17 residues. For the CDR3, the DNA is TGTGCCAGCAGCTTAGGGTCCACAGGGGGCCACCAAGAGACCCAGTACTTC. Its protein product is CASSLGSTGGHQETQYF.

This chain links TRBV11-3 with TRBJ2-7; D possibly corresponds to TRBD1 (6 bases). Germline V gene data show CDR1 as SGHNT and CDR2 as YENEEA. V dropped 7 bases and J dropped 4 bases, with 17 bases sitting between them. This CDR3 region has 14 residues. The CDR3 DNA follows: TGTGCCAGCACCTCACGACAGGTATTTTACGAGCAGTACTTC. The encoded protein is CASTSRQVFYEQYF.

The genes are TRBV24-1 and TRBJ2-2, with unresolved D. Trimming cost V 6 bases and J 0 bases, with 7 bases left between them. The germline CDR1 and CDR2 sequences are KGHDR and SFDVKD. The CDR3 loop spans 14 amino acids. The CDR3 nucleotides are TGTGCCACCAGTCCCAGGACGAACACCGGGGAGCTGTTTTTT. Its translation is CATSPRTNTGELFF.

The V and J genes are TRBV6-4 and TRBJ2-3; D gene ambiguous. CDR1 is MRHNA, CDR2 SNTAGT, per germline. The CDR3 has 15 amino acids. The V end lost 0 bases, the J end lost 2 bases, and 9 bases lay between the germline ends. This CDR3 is CASSDSVAITDTQYF. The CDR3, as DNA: TGTGCCAGCAGTGACTCGGTCGCTATCACAGATACGCAGTATTTT.

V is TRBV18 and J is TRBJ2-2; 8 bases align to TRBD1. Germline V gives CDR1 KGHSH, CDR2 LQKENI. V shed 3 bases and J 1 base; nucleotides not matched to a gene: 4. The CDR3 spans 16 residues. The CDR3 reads CASSPDRGQNTGELFF. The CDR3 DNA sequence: TGTGCCAGCTCACCTGACAGGGGACAGAACACCGGGGAGCTGTTTTTT.

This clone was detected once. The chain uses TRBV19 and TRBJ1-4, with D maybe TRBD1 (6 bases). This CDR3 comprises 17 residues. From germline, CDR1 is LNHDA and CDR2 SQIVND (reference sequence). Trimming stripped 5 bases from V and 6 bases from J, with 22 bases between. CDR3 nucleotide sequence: TGTGCCAGTAGTCCGAGGGGGGGGAGGAAGGGTTATGAAAAACTGTTTTTT. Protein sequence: CASSPRGGRKGYEKLFF.

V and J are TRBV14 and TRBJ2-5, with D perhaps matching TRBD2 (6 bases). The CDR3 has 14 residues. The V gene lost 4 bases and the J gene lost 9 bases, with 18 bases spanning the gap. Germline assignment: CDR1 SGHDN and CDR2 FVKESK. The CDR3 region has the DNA TGTGCCAGCAGCCGTCATAAGGAGGGAGATCCCCAGTACTTC. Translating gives CASSRHKEGDPQYF.

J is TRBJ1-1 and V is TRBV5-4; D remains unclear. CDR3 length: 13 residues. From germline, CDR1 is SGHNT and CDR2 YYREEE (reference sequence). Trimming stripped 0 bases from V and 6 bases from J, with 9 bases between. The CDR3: CASSLEALPEAFF. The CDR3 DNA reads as TGTGCCAGCAGCTTGGAGGCACTCCCTGAAGCTTTCTTT.

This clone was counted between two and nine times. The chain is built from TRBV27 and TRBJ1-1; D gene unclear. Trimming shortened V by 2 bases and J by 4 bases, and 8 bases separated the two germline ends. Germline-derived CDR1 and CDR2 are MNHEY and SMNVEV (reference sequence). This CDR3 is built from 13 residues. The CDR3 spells CASSLGLGTEAFF. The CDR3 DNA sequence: TGTGCCAGCAGTTTAGGGTTGGGCACTGAAGCTTTCTTT.

CDR3 region: CASSLSSLTIRNQPQHF. The CDR3 DNA reads as TGTGCCAGCAGTTTATCTAGCCTAACGATTCGCAATCAGCCCCAGCATTTT. V gene TRBV27 combines with J gene TRBJ1-5; D remains unclear. This CDR3 has 17 amino acids. Trimming removed 0 bases from V and 2 bases from J, with 14 bases in between. CDR1 is MNHEY and CDR2 is SMNVEV in the germline V gene (reference sequence).

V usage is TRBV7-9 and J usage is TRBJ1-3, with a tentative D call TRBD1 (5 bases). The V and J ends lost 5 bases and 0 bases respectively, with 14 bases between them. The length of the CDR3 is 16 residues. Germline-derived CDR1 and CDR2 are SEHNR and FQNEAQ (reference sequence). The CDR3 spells CASSIKGANSGNTIYF. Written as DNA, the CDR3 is TGTGCCAGCAGCATTAAAGGGGCAAACTCTGGAAACACCATATATTTT.

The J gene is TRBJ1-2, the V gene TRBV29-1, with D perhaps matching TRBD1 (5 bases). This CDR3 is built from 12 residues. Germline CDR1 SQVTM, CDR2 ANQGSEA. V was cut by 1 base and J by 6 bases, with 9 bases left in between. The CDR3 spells CSVEVGPHGYTF. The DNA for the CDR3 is TGCAGCGTTGAAGTGGGGCCCCATGGCTACACCTTC.